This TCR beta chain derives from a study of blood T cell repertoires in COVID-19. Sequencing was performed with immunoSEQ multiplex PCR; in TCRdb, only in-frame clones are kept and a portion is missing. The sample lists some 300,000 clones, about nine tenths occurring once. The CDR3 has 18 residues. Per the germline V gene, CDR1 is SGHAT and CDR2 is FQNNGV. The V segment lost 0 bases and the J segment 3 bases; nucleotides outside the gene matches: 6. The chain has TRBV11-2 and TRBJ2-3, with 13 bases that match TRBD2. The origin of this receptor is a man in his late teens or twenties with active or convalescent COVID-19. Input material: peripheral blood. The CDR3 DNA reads TGTGCCAGCAGCTTAGATTACGAGACTAGCGGGGGGACAGATACGCAGTATTTT. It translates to CASSLDYETSGGTDTQYF.